Below, one T cell receptor (beta chain) is given with its context. The CD8+ and CD4+ T cells were negatively isolated, with the TEMRA cells enriched by FACS. Reverse transcription of roughly 0.45 to 1 ug RNA was performed with random hexamers. TCRdb redid the calling of the immunoSEQ multiplex PCR reads with MiXCR, one entry per CDR3 protein. This table has some 120,000 distinct CDR3 sequences, 80% to 95% appearing once. The source of the sample is a study of CD8 T cells in Susac syndrome. The V and J ends lost 3 bases and 1 base respectively, with 3 bases between them. This CDR3 contains 12 residues.

Sequenced sample: CD8+ T cells from PBMCs. The receptor was derived from a human donor in good health. The chain employs TRBV12-3 or TRBV12-4 and TRBJ1-1; D uncertain. CDR3 bases: TGTGCCAGCAGTTTCGGGAACACTGAAGCTTTCTTT. It encodes CASSFGNTEAFF.